This TCR beta chain was observed in a study of T-cell reconstitution after alpha-beta-depleted transplantation in children. General study points: Surviving recipient T cells and thymic progenitors produced the high day-60 TCRbeta diversity seen in some patients.

In its sample, this clonotype was seen a few times. Its antigen is unknown. Trimming stripped 6 bases from V and 5 bases from J, with 17 bases between. The CDR3 runs 14 residues. Germline V lookup: CDR1 DFQATT, CDR2 SNEGSKA (reference sequence). Unique molecular identifiers tagged the TCRbeta library. TCRdb ran MiXCR on the PCR reads and lists one entry per CDR3 protein. The sample carries about 580,000 distinct CDR3 sequences, approximately 22% recorded once. The gene calls are TRBV20-1 and TRBJ2-1; TRBD1 is a possible D gene (6 bases). The receptor was isolated from a boy in the first two years of life who had a stem cell transplant for acute myeloid leukemia, so the T cells may come from the graft donor. The sample here was PBMCs, mostly from graft donor cells, taken 360 days after TCRalphabeta/CD19-depleted stem cell transplant. CDR3 loop: CSASKGPGDNEQFF. The CDR3, as DNA: TGCAGTGCCTCCAAGGGGCCAGGGGACAATGAGCAGTTCTTC.